This T cell receptor beta chain was identified during a study of beta chain features in type 1 diabetes. Study-level results: The study found that naive, central memory and Treg TCRB repertoires appeared more similar in patients than in healthy donors. In every one of the four CD4+ subsets, TCRB CDR3s were moderately but significantly shorter in Type 1 diabetes patients. The influence of HLA type on TCRB rearrangement stayed undetermined.

The investigators reverse transcribed all of the isolated RNA, so they sequenced expressed TCRB transcripts. Deep immunoSEQ sequencing covered naive, central memory and regulatory T cell samples. Using immunoSEQ multiplex PCR, the repertoire was profiled, and TCRdb retains in-frame clones only, with some absent. The sample lists 250,000 to 300,000 clones, around 22% occurring once. V was pared by 1 base and J by 5 bases, with 9 bases between. The V gene's germline CDR1 is SQVTM and CDR2 ANQGSEA. This CDR3 is 13 amino acids long. The table lists this clone with a few counts. Its antigen is not identified.

The sequence derives from a woman aged 30 to 39 with type 1 diabetes. The rearrangement joins TRBV29-1 to TRBJ1-5; a weak D match, TRBD1 (5 bases). Sequencing input: naive CD4+ T cells from blood. The CDR3 bases are TGCAGCGTTGAAGTTACAGGTGATCAGCCCCAGCATTTT. The encoded protein is CSVEVTGDQPQHF.